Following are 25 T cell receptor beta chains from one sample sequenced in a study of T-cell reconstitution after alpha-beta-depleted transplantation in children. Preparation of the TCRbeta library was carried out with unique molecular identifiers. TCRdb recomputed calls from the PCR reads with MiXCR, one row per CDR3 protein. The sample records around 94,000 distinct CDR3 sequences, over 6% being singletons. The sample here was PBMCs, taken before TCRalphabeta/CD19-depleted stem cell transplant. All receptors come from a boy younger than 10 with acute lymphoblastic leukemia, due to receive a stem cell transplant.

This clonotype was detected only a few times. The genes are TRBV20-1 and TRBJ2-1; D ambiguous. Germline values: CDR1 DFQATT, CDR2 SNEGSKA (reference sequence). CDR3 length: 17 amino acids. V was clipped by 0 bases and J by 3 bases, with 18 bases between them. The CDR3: CSARDLFGHTNYNEQFF. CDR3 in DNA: TGCAGTGCTAGAGATCTGTTCGGCCACACGAACTACAATGAGCAGTTCTTC.

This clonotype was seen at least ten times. CDR3 nucleotides: TGCAGTGCTAGAGATTTTGGGACAGGGGGCCCTGCAGAGACCCAGTACTTC. Translating gives CSARDFGTGGPAETQYF. The rearrangement joins TRBV20-1 to TRBJ2-5, with TRBD1 matching 12 bases. The CDR3 extends over 17 amino acids. CDR1 DFQATT and CDR2 SNEGSKA come from the germline V gene (reference sequence). V lost 0 bases to trimming and J lost 4 bases; unmatched junction nucleotides: 9.

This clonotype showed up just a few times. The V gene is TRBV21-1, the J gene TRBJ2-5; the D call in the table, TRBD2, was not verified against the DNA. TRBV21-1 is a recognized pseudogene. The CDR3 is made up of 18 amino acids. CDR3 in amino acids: CASSKSFSEGSRKETQYF. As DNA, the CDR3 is TGTGCCAGCAGCAAGTCCTTTTCCGAGGGTAGTAGAAAAGAGACCCAGTACTTC.

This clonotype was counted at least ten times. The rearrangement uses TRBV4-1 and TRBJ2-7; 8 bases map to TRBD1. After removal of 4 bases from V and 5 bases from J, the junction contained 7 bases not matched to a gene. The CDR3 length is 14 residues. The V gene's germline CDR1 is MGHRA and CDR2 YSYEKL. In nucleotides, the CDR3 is TGCGCCAGCAGCCCCACTCCGGACAGGGACGAGCAGTACTTC. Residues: CASSPTPDRDEQYF.

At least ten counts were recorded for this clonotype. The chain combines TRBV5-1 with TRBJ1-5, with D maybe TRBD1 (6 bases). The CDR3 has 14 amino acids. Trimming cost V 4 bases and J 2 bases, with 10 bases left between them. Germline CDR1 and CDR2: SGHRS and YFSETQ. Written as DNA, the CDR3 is TGCGCCAGCAGCATCAGGGGTGGCAATCAGCCCCAGCATTTT. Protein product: CASSIRGGNQPQHF.

DNA of the CDR3: TGTGCCAGCAGGAGGGGAGCAGGGGGGGGCGCTTTCTTT. The encoded protein is CASRRGAGGGAFF. The gene calls are TRBV6-4 and TRBJ1-1; 7 bases are shared with TRBD1. Germline CDR1 and CDR2: MRHNA and SNTAGT. CDR3 length equals 13 residues. Trimming cost V 6 bases and J 11 bases; bases outside gene matches: 12.

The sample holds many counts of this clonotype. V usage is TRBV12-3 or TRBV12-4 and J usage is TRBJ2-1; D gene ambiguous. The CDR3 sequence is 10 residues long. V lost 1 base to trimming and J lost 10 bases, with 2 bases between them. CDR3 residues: CASSLDEQFF. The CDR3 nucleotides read TGTGCCAGCAGTTTAGACGAGCAGTTCTTC.

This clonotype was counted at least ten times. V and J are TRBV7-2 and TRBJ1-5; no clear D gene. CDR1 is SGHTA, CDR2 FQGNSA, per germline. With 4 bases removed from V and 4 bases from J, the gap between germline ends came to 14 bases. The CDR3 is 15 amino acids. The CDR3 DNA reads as TGTGCCAGCAGCTCCCCGGGGATGGTAAATCAGCCCCAGCATTTT. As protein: CASSSPGMVNQPQHF.

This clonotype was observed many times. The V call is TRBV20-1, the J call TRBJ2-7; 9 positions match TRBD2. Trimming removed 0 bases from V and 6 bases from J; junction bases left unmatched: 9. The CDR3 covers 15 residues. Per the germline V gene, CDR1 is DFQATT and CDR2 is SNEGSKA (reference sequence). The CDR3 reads CSAREFSGGLSEQYF. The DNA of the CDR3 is TGCAGTGCTAGAGAGTTCAGCGGGGGGCTAAGCGAGCAGTACTTC.

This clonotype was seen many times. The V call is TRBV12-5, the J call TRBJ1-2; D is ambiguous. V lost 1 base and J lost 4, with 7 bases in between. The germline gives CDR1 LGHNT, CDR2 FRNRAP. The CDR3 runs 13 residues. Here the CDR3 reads CASGLEQIYGYTF. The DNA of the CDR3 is TGTGCTAGTGGTTTGGAGCAGATCTATGGCTACACCTTC. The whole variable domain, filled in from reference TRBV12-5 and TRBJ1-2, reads DARVTQTPRHKVTEMGQEVTMRCQPILGHNTVFWYRQTMMQGLELLAYFRNRAPLDDSGMPKDRFSAEMPDATLATLKIQPSEPRDSAVYFCASGLEQIYGYTFGSGTRLTVV.

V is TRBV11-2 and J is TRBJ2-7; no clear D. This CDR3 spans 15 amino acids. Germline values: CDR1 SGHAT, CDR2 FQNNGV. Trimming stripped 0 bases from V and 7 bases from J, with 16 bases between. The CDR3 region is CASSLEVVSLGEQYF. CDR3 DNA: TGTGCCAGCAGCTTAGAGGTTGTCAGCTTAGGGGAGCAGTACTTC.

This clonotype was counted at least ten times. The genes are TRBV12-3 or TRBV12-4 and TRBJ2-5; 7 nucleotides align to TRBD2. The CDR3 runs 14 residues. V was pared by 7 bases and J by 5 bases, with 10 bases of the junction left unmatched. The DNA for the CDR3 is TGTGCCAGCACCCAGAGGACTAGGAGGGAGACCCAGTACTTC. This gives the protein CASTQRTRRETQYF.

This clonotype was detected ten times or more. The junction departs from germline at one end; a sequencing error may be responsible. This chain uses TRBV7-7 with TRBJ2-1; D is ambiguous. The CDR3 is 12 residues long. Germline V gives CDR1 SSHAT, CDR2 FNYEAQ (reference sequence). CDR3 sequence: CASSLLANEQFF. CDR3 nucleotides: TGTGCTAGCAGCTTATTAGCCAATGAGCAGTTCTTC.

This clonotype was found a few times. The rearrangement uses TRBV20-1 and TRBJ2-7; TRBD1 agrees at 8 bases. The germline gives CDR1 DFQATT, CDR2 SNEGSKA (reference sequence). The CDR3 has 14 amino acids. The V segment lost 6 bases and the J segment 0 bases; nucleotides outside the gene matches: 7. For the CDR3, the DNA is TGCAGTGCCGAAGCCGGGACAGGCTCCTACGAGCAGTACTTC. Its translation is CSAEAGTGSYEQYF.

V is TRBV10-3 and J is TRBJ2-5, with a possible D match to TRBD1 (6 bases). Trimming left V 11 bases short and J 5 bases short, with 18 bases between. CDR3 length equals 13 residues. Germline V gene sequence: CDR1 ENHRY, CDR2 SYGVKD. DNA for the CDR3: TGTGCCGCCCAAGCTGGGGGCCAGGAGACCCAGTACTTC. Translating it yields CAAQAGGQETQYF.

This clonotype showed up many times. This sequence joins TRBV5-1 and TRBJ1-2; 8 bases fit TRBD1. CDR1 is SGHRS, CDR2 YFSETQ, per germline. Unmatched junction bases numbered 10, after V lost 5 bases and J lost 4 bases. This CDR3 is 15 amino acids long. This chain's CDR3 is CASRDRVSDAYGYTF. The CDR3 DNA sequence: TGCGCCAGCAGGGACAGGGTATCAGACGCCTATGGCTACACCTTC.

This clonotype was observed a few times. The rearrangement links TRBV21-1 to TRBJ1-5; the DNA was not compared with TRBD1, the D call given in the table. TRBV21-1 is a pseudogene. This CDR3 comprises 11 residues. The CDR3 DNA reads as TGTGCCACCGACACCGCCCCCGGGGGAGGATTT. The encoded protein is CATDTAPGGGF.

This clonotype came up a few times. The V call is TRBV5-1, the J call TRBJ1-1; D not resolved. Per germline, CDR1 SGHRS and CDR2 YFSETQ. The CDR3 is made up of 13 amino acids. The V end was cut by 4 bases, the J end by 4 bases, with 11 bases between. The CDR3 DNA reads TGCGCCAGCAGCGCCCGCGTGAGCACTGAAGCTTTCTTT. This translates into CASSARVSTEAFF.

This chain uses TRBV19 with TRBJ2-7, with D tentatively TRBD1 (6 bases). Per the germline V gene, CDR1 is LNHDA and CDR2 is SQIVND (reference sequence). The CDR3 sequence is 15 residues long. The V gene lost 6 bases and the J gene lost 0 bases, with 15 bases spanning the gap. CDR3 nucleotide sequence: TGTGCCAGTAGGAAAGGGCAAGGGGGCTCCTACGAGCAGTACTTC. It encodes CASRKGQGGSYEQYF.

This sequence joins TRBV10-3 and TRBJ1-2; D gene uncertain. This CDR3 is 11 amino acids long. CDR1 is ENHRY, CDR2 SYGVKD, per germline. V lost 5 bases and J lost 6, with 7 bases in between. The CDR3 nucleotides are TGTGCCATCAGTCCTGGAGATGGCTACACCTTC. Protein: CAISPGDGYTF.

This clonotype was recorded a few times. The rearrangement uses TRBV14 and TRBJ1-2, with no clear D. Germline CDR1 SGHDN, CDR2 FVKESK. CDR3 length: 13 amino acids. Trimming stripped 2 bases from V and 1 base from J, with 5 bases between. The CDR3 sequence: CASSQFFNYGYTF. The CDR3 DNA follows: TGTGCCAGCAGCCAATTCTTTAACTATGGCTACACCTTC.

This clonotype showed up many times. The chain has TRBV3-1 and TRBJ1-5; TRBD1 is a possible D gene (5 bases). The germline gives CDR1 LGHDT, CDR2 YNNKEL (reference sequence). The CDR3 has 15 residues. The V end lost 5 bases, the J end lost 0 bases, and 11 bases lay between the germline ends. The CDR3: CASSGGTASNQPQHF. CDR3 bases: TGTGCCAGCAGCGGGGGGACGGCTAGCAATCAGCCCCAGCATTTT.

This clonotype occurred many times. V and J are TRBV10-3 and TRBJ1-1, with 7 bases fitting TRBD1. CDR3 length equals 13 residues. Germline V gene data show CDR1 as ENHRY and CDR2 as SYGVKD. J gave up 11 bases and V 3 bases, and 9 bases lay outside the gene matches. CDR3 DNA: TGTGCCATCAGTGAAACAGGGGATCCTCAGGCTTTCTTT. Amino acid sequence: CAISETGDPQAFF.

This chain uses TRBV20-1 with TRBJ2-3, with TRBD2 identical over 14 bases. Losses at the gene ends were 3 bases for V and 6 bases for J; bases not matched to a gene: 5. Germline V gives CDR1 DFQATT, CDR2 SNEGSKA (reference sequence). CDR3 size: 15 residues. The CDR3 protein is CSARRLAGGPDTQYF. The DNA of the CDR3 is TGCAGTGCTAGGAGACTAGCGGGGGGGCCTGATACGCAGTATTTT.

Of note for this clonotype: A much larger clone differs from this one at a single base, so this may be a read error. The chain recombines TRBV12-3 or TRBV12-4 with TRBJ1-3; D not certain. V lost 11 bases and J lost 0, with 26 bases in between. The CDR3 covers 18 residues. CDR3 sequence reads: CARSLPPWEDYSGNTIYF. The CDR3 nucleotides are TGTGCCCGCTCGCTCCCCCCGTGGGAGGACTACTCTGGAAACACCATATATTTT.